A selection of T cell receptor beta chains follows, all from one sample in a study of T cells expressing NK-cell markers. TCRdb reprocessed the 5' RACE reads; each CDR3 protein has one entry and no DNA is given. This listing includes approximately 460,000 distinct CDR3 sequences. The sequenced sample was blood T cells: a sorted CD56 or NKG2C T cell subset, CD4+ or CD8+ T cells, or bulk PBMC T cells (not recorded which). These receptors were taken from a woman aged 18 to 75 in good health. CDR3s include the opening cysteine and the closing phenylalanine or tryptophan.

TRBV29-1	TRBJ2-6	CSVFAEGANVLTF
TRBV20-1	TRBJ2-7	CSARETGGASYEQYF
TRBV5-1	TRBJ2-5	CASSLAEKETQYF
TRBV9	TRBJ2-3	CASSGGPGTRQDTQYF
TRBV20-1	TRBJ1-6	CSAPGQGGGSPLHF
TRBV5-1	TRBJ2-7	CASSFVGQGAFEQYF
TRBV15	TRBJ1-4	CATRQQEEKLFF
TRBV7-9	TRBJ2-5	CASSLIGLAEETQYF
TRBV7-2	TRBJ2-3	CASSVSGLSTDTQYF
TRBV4-3	TRBJ2-3	CASSPHSAGGTDTQYF
TRBV20-1	TRBJ1-4	CSAISGLGIEKLFF
TRBV3-1	TRBJ2-5	CASSQDQRAAQETQYF
TRBV28	TRBJ2-7	CASTPVRSSYEQYF
TRBV6-2/TRBV6-3	TRBJ2-5	CASSDRTSGRAPPGTQYF
TRBV9	TRBJ2-1	CASSVDGGAGNEQFF
TRBV27	TRBJ2-5	CASSPRTSGSGETQYF
TRBV12-3/TRBV12-4	TRBJ1-4	CASSYHGTGGEKLFF
TRBV6-1	TRBJ2-3	CASSRATGPNTQYF
TRBV24-1	TRBJ1-5	CATRQGDNQPQHF
TRBV15	TRBJ2-3	CATSRDRSSDTQYF
TRBV7-2	TRBJ2-5	CASSLKRIQETQYF
TRBV12-3/TRBV12-4	TRBJ2-2	CASSFGVAGLTGELFF
TRBV4-2	TRBJ2-1	CASSREEQREGRNEQFF
TRBV15	TRBJ2-7	CATSVRGERTYEQYF
TRBV4-2	TRBJ1-4	CASSQDPDRAGATNEKLFF
TRBV6-1	TRBJ2-1	CASSGLADGREQFF
TRBV27	TRBJ2-1	CASSPGQGRYYNEQFF
TRBV28	TRBJ2-2	CASHPSTGNTGELFF
TRBV24-1	TRBJ2-5	CATSDPLGGQETQYF
TRBV11-2	TRBJ2-1	CASSRTGWNEQFF
TRBV24-1	TRBJ2-3	CATGNPSTDTQYF
TRBV12-5	TRBJ2-1	CASGLIGGSLGEQFF
TRBV6-1	TRBJ1-1	CASTYWRGNTEAFF
TRBV7-2	TRBJ1-1	CASSFAGWRAFF
TRBV4-1	TRBJ2-2	CASRSSQHNTGELFF
TRBV27	TRBJ2-7	CASSLAGTGSYEQYF
TRBV27	TRBJ2-5	CASSLWAGEVQETQYF
TRBV12-3/TRBV12-4	TRBJ2-3	CASKRDRARTDTQYF
TRBV20-1	TRBJ2-1	CSAPLAGGPWLEQFF
TRBV6-5	TRBJ2-2	CASSYGVNTGELFF
TRBV5-6	TRBJ2-5	CASSLLAGGWETQYF
TRBV4-3	TRBJ1-3	CASSQDPNSGNTIYF
TRBV6-2/TRBV6-3	TRBJ2-7	CASSSDVSYEQYF
TRBV7-9	TRBJ2-3	CASTGGADTQYF
TRBV14	TRBJ2-3	CASSQDPADTQYF
TRBV10-2	TRBJ2-7	CASSDPHIIAYEQYF
TRBV19	TRBJ1-2	CASSIATGGSYGYTF
TRBV27	TRBJ2-3	CASSRRIQGENTQYF
TRBV9	TRBJ2-3	CASSDEGGGGYTQYF
TRBV7-8	TRBJ1-1	CASRPDTNTEAFF
TRBV7-6	TRBJ2-1	CASSLDGTSGSYNEQFF
TRBV20-1	TRBJ2-7	CSAAGTVISEQYF
TRBV7-3	TRBJ2-1	CASSPNPLDNEQFF
TRBV4-3	TRBJ1-3	CASSQDPGLGTIYF
TRBV12-3/TRBV12-4	TRBJ2-5	CASSFDREETQYF
TRBV4-2	TRBJ1-2	CASSPGQGSGGYTF
TRBV12-3/TRBV12-4	TRBJ2-3	CASSHPQLAGVTDTQYF
TRBV6-5	TRBJ1-2	CASSYARGARGYTF
TRBV20-1	TRBJ2-2	CSARDRAHTGELFF